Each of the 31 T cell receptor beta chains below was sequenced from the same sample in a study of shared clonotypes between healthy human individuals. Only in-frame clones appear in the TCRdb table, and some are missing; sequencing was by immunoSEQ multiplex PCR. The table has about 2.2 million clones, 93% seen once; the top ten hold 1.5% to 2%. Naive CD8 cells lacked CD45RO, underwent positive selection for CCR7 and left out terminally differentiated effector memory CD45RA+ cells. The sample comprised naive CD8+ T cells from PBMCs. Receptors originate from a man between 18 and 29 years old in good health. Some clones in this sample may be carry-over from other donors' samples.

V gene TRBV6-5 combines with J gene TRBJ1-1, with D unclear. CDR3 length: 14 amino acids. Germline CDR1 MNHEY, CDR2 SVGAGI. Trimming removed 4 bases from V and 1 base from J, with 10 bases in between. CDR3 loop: CASSSPHQNTEAFF. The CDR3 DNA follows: TGTGCCAGCAGTTCCCCCCACCAGAACACTGAAGCTTTCTTT.

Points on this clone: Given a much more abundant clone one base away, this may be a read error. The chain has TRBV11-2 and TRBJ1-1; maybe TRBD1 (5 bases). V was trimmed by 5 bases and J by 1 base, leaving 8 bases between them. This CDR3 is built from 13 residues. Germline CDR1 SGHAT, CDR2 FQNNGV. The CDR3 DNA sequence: TGTGCCAGCAGCGATGGGGGGAACACTGAAGCTTTCTTT. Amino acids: CASSDGGNTEAFF.

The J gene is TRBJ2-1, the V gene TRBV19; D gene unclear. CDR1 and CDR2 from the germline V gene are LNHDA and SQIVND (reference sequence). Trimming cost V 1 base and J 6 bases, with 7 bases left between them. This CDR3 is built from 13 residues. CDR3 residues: CASSIVWSNEQFF. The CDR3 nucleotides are TGTGCCAGTAGTATAGTGTGGAGCAATGAGCAGTTCTTC.

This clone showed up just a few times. The CDR3 DNA reads TGCAGCTCCCTTCCGACAGAGAACACTGAAGCTTTCTTT. It encodes CSSLPTENTEAFF. This chain uses TRBV29-1 with TRBJ1-1; weak D call: TRBD1 (5 bases). Germline V gives CDR1 SQVTM, CDR2 ANQGSEA. Trimming stripped 8 bases from V and 1 base from J, with 14 bases between. This CDR3 comprises 13 residues.

CDR3 nucleotide sequence: TGTGCCAGCAGCGTAGCGACAGCCCCGGACTATGGCTACACCTTC. This translates into CASSVATAPDYGYTF. The chain has TRBV9 and TRBJ1-2, with a weak D call TRBD1 (5 bases). The CDR3 sequence is 15 residues long. The V gene's germline CDR1 is SGDLS and CDR2 YYNGEE. V lost 0 bases, J lost 3 bases, and 12 bases lay in between.

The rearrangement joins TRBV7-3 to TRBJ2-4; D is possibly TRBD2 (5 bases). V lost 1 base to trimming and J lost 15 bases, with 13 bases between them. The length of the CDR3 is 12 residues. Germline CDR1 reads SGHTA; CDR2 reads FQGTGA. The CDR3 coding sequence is TGTGCCAGCAGCTTAATAGAGGGTTTTCTGTACTTC. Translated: CASSLIEGFLYF. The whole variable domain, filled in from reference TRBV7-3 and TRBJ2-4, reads GAGVSQTPSNKVTEKGKYVELRCDPISGHTALYWYRQSLGQGPEFLIYFQGTGAADDSGLPNDRFFAVRPEGSVSTLKIQRTERGDSAVYLCASSLIEGFLYFGAGTRLSVL.

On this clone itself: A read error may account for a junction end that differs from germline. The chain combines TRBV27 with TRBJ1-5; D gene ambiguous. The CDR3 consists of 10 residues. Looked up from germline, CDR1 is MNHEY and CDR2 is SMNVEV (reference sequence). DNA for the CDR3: TGTGCCAGCAGTTTAAGTCTTCGTCCTTTT. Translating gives CASSLSLRPF.

CDR3 nucleotides: TGTGCCAGCAGCTCGATGGACTACGAGCAGTACTTC. Translating it yields CASSSMDYEQYF. The chain employs TRBV11-2 and TRBJ2-7, with D unresolved. V was cut by 4 bases and J by 3 bases, with 7 bases left in between. CDR1 and CDR2 (germline): SGHAT, FQNNGV. The CDR3 is 12 amino acids.

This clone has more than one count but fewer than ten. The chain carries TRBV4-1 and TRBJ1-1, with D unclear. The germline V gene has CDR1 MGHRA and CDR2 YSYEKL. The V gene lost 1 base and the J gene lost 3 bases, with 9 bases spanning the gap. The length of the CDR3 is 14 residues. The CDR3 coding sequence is TGCGCCAGCAGCCAAGGGCCTATAGACACTGAAGCTTTCTTT. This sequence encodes CASSQGPIDTEAFF.

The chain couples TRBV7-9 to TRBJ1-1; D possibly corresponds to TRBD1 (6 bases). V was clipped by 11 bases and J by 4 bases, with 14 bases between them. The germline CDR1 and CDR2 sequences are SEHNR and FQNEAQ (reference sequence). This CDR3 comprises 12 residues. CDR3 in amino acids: CAGRGGATEAFF. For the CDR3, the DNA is TGTGCCGGGAGGGGGGGTGCCACTGAAGCTTTCTTT.

CDR3 sequence reads: CASSLERLSSYEQYF. The CDR3 nucleotides read TGTGCCAGCAGTTTAGAGCGCCTCAGCTCCTACGAGCAGTACTTC. The chain links TRBV28 to TRBJ2-7, with D hard to call. CDR3 size: 15 residues. V was cut by 2 bases and J by 0 bases, with 11 bases left in between. Germline values: CDR1 MDHEN, CDR2 SYDVKM.

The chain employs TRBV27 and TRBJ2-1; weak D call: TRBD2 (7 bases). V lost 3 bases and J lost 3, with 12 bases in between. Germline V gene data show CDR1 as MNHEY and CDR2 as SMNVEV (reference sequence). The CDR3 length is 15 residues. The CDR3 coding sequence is TGTGCCAGCAGTTTGGGGGGGCCCCTCTACAATGAGCAGTTCTTC. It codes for CASSLGGPLYNEQFF.

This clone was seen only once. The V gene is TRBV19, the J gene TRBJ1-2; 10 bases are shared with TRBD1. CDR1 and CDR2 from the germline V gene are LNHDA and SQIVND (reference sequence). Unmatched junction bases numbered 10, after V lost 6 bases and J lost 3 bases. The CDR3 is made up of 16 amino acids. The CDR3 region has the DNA TGTGCCAGTAGCCCCCGCGGGGGACAGGGGTACTATGGCTACACCTTC. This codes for CASSPRGGQGYYGYTF.

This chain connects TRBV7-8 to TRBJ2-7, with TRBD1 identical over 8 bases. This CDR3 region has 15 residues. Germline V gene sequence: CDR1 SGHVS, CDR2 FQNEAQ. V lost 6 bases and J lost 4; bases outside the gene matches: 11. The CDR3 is CASSYPGQDIYEQYF. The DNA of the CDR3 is TGTGCCAGCAGTTACCCGGGACAGGATATTTACGAGCAGTACTTC.

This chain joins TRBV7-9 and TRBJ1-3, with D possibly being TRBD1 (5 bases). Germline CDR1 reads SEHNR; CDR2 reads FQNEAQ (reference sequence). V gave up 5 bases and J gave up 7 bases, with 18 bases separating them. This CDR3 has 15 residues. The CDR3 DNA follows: TGTGCCAGCAGCATGACCGGGGACCCGGGTAACACCATATATTTT. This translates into CASSMTGDPGNTIYF.

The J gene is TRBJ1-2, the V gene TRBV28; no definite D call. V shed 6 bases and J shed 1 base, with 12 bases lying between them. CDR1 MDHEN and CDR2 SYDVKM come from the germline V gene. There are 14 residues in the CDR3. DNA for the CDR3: TGTGCCAGCAGCCCCGCCGAGGTTAACTATGGCTACACCTTC. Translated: CASSPAEVNYGYTF.

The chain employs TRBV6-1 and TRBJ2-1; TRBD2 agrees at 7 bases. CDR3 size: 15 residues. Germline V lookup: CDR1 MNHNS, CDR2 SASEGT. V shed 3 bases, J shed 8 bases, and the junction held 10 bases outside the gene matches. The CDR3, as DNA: TGTGCCAGCAGTGACTTGCTAGCGGCCTCCCATGAGCAGTTCTTC. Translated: CASSDLLAASHEQFF.

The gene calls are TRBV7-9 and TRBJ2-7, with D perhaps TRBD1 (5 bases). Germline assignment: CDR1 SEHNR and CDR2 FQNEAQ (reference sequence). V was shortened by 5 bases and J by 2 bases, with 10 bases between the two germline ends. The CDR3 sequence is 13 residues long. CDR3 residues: CASSPGWAYEQYF. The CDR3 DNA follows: TGTGCCAGCAGCCCAGGGTGGGCCTACGAGCAGTACTTC.

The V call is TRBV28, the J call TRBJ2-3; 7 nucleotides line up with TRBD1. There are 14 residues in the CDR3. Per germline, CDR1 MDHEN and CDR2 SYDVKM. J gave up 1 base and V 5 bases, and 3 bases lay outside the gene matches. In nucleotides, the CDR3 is TGTGCCAGCAGTGTTACAGGGGGCACAGATACGCAGTATTTT. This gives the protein CASSVTGGTDTQYF.

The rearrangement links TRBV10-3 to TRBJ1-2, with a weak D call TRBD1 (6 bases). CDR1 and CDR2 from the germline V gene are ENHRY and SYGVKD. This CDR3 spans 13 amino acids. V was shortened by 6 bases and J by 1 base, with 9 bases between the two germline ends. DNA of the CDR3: TGTGCCATCAGGGAGGACAGTAACTATGGCTACACCTTC. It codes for CAIREDSNYGYTF.

The CDR3 DNA is TGTGCCAGCAGTTCCGGGCTCTCCTACGAGCAGTACTTC. Protein sequence: CASSSGLSYEQYF. J is TRBJ2-7 and V is TRBV25-1, with D unclear. V was clipped by 5 bases and J by 0 bases, with 8 bases between them. Germline-derived CDR1 and CDR2 are MGHDK and SYGVNS. The CDR3 consists of 13 residues.

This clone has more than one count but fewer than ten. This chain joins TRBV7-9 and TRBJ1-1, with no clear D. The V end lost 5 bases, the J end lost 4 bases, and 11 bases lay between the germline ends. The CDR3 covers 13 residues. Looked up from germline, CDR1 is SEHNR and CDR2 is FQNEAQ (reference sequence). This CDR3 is CASSLGSSTEAFF. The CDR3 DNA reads TGTGCCAGCAGCCTGGGTAGTAGCACTGAAGCTTTCTTT.

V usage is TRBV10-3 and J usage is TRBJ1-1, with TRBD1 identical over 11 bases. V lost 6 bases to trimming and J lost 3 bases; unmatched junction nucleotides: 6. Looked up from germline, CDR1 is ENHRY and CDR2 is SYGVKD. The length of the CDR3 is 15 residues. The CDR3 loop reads CAIRLDRGLDTEAFF. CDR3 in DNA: TGTGCCATCAGGCTGGACAGGGGGCTTGACACTGAAGCTTTCTTT.

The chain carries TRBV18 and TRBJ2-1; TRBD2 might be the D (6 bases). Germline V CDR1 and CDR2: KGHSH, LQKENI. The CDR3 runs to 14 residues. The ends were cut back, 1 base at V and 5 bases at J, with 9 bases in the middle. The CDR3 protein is CASSPRDSHNEQFF. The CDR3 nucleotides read TGTGCCAGCTCACCACGGGACTCGCACAATGAGCAGTTCTTC.

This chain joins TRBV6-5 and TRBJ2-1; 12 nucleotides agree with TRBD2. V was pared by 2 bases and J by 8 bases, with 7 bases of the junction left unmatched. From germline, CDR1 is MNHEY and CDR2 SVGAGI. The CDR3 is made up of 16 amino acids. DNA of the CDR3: TGTGCCAGCAGTTACAGACTAGCGGGAGAAAGTGATGAGCAGTTCTTC. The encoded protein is CASSYRLAGESDEQFF.

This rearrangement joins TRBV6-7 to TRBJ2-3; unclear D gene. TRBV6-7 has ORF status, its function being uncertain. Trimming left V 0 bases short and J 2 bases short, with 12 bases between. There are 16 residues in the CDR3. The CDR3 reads CASSYSKASHTDTQYF. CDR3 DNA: TGTGCCAGCAGTTACTCTAAAGCCTCCCACACAGATACGCAGTATTTT.

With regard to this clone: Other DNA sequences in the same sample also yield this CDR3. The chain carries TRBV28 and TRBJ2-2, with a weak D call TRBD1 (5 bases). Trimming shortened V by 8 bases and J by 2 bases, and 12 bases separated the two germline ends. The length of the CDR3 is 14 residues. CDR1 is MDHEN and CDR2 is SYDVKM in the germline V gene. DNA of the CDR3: TGTGCCAGCCGAAGCCAGGGTAACACCGGGGAGCTGTTTTTT. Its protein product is CASRSQGNTGELFF.

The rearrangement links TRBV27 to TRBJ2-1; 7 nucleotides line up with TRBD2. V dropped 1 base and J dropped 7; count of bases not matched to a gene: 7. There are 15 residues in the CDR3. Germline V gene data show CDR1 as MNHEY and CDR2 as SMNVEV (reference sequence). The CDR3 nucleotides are TGTGCCAGCAGTTTATTCCCGCGGGAGAGAAATGAGCAGTTCTTC. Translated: CASSLFPRERNEQFF.

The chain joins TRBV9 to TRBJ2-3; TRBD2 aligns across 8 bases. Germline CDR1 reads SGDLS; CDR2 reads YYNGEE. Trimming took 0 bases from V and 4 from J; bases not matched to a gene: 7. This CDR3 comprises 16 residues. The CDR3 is CASSVVGSGMSDTQYF. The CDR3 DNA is TGTGCCAGCAGCGTAGTCGGTAGCGGGATGTCAGATACGCAGTATTTT. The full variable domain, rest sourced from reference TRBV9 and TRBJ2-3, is DSGVTQTPKHLITATGQRVTLRCSPRSGDLSVYWYQQSLDQGLQFLIQYYNGEERAKGNILERFSAQQFPDLHSELNLSSLELGDSALYFCASSVVGSGMSDTQYFGPGTRLTVL.

CDR3 residues: CASSYGPGLAKNIQYF. The CDR3, as DNA: TGTGCCAGCAGTTACGGTCCAGGACTAGCCAAAAACATTCAGTACTTC. The chain uses TRBV6-5 and TRBJ2-4, with a weak D call TRBD2 (5 bases). The CDR3 is 16 amino acids. The germline CDR1 and CDR2 sequences are MNHEY and SVGAGI. V was clipped by 2 bases and J by 0 bases, with 11 bases between them.

The CDR3 loop is CASSYPRAGEQFF. The CDR3 DNA is TGTGCCAGCAGTTACCCCCGGGCGGGAGAGCAGTTCTTC. The chain carries TRBV6-5 and TRBJ2-1; the D gene is possibly TRBD2 (6 bases). This CDR3 comprises 13 residues. Trimming pared 2 bases from V and 10 bases from J, leaving 12 bases between. Germline lookup yields CDR1 MNHEY and CDR2 SVGAGI.